This T cell receptor (beta chain) was found in a study of OX40 agonist ivuxolimab in advanced cancers. V dropped 5 bases and J dropped 2; count of bases not matched to a gene: 11. The germline V gene encodes CDR1 SGHTA and CDR2 FQGNSA. The CDR3 has 17 amino acids. Autoimmune disease history or systemic immunosuppression led to patient exclusion. TCRdb keeps only in-frame clones here, not all; method: immunoSEQ multiplex PCR. Altogether more than 50,000 clones are present, 90% to 95% being singletons, with the ten largest covering around 20%. The chain joins TRBV7-2 to TRBJ2-3, with TRBD2 matching 9 bases. The sample consisted of CD4+ or CD8+ T cells sorted from blood, taken in a trial of the OX40 agonist ivuxolimab. This sequence originates from an adult with an advanced solid tumor such as melanoma, head and neck, liver or kidney cancer. As DNA, the CDR3 is TGTGCCAGCAGCCCCATCACGCTAGCGGGGAACACAGATACGCAGTATTTT. Its translation: CASSPITLAGNTDTQYF.